The 27 T cell receptor delta chains given below trace back to one sample, sequenced in a study of γδ T cells in repeated Plasmodium falciparum infection. Gammadelta T cells were flow-sorted from PBMC into Vgamma9/Vdelta2+ and Vdelta2-negative populations for bulk analysis. TCRdb ran CATT on the multiplex PCR reads. The sample lists around 50,000 delta-chain clones, 1.9% occurring once. Material: gamma-delta T cells from blood. Every receptor here comes from a pool of human donors (malaria-infected and uninfected, not separated).

This clone was recorded at least ten times. Given a far larger clone just one base away, this is likely a sequencing read error. Other DNA sequences within the sample encode an identical CDR3. This rearrangement joins TRDV2 to TRDJ1; 8 bases line up with TRDD3. The J gene was not available in TCRdb and was assigned here by matching the DNA to germline segments. Trimming cost V 0 bases and J 0 bases; bases outside gene matches: 14. CDR3 length: 19 amino acids. Looked up from germline, CDR1 is GEAIGNYY and CDR2 is EKD. CDR3 loop: CACDTDHWGDLAYTDKLIF. The CDR3 bases are TGTGCCTGTGACACCGACCACTGGGGGGATCTGGCGTACACCGATAAACTCATCTTT.

The genes are TRDV2 and TRDJ1; 8 bases fit TRDD3. No J gene was available from TCRdb, and it was assigned here by a germline match of the DNA. V was clipped by 0 bases and J by 1 base; unmatched bases: 21. Looked up from germline, CDR1 is GEAIGNYY and CDR2 is EKD. The CDR3 has 21 amino acids. CDR3 in amino acids: CACDTLQLGGGNGRRTDKLIF. CDR3 nucleotide sequence: TGTGCCTGTGACACCCTCCAACTGGGGGGGGGGAACGGGCGTCGCACCGATAAACTCATCTTT.

This clone was recorded many times. The chain has TRDV2 and TRDJ1; TRDD3 agrees at 11 bases. Germline lookup yields CDR1 GEAIGNYY and CDR2 EKD. With 0 bases clipped from V and 2 bases from J, the junction kept 13 bases outside the gene matches. This CDR3 contains 19 residues. The CDR3 DNA reads as TGTGCCTGTGACACCGTAGGCGGTGGGGGATACGCGTTGACCGATAAACTCATCTTT. As protein: CACDTVGGGGYALTDKLIF.

With respect to this clone: The protein given by TCRdb reflects a much larger clone and differs at residue 21 from this DNA's translation, likely from a read error; the protein shown is the DNA's translation. V and J are TRDV1 and TRDJ1; TRDD3 agrees at 10 bases. The J gene was missing in TCRdb and was found by matching the end of the DNA to germline. The CDR3 has 25 residues. Germline CDR1 reads TSWWSYY; CDR2 reads QGS. In nucleotides, the CDR3 is TGTGCTCTTGGGGAAGATCGGTGGGTCCTACGCAATAACTGGGGGATTGTCTCCCCAACCGAGAAACTCATCTTT. This sequence encodes CALGEDRWVLRNNWGIVSPTEKLIF.

Many counts were recorded for this clone. A far larger clone is off by one base, so a read error is likely. The sample carries other DNA sequences with the same CDR3. This chain joins TRAV38-2/DV8 and TRDJ1, with 8 positions matching TRDD3. No J gene was available from TCRdb, and it was assigned here by a germline match of the DNA. This CDR3 is 19 amino acids long. Germline V gene lookup returns CDR1 TSESDYY and CDR2 QEAYKQQN. This CDR3 is CAWTRFNRYWGLYTDKLIF. Written as DNA, the CDR3 is TGCGCTTGGACCCGGTTTAATAGGTACTGGGGGTTGTACACCGATAAACTCATCTTT.

There are a few counts of this clone. The protein recorded in TCRdb matches a much larger clone and deviates from this DNA's translation at residue 9, suggesting a read error; the protein here is obtained by translating the DNA. The rearrangement joins TRDV1 to TRDJ1; 8 bases fit TRDD3. No J gene was available from TCRdb, and it was assigned here by a germline match of the DNA. The CDR3 contains 21 residues. J gave up 0 bases and V 0 bases, and 18 bases lay outside the gene matches. Germline V gene lookup returns CDR1 TSWWSYY and CDR2 QGS. The CDR3 loop is CALGELVGPPRWGYHTDKLIF. The CDR3 DNA sequence: TGTGCTCTTGGGGAACTAGTAGGTCCTCCTAGGTGGGGATACCACACCGATAAACTCATCTTT.

Of note for this clone: A read error likely explains why the TCRdb protein, taken from a much larger clone, differs from this DNA's translation at residue 19; the protein shown is translated from the DNA. The rearrangement uses TRDV1 and TRDJ1; 11 bases line up with TRDD3. Since TCRdb gives no J gene, matching the DNA to germline was used here to assign it. Germline CDR1 is TSWWSYY and CDR2 is QGS. The junction had 33 bases not matched to a gene; V was cut back by 3 bases and J by 0 bases. The CDR3 is 26 residues long. CDR3 coding DNA: TGTGCTCTTGGGGAGTCTTTTACCTTCCTACAAGCCCCATACTGGGGGATAGACCGGAACACCGATAAACTCATCTTT. This gives the protein CALGESFTFLQAPYWGIDRNTDKLIF.

In this sample, this clone turned up many times. A far larger clone is only one base removed, so a read error is likely. At the DNA level, this CDR3 is encoded by other sequences in the same sample as well. The chain joins TRDV1 to TRDJ1, with 10 bases fitting TRDD3. Here the J gene was assigned by germline matching of the DNA, as TCRdb has none. CDR1 is TSWWSYY, CDR2 QGS, per germline. The CDR3 has 23 residues. The ends lost 2 bases at V and 0 bases at J; junction bases unmatched: 24. CDR3 in amino acids: CALGELLPARGRGGIRDTDKLIF. CDR3 nucleotide sequence: TGTGCTCTTGGGGAATTGCTTCCCGCGCGAGGGAGGGGGGGGATACGCGACACCGATAAACTCATCTTT.

This clone was seen only a few times. A read error is the likely source, as a far larger clone sits one nucleotide away. The same CDR3 is also encoded by other DNA sequences in this sample. This rearrangement joins TRAV36/DV7 to TRDJ1, with 10 bases identical to TRDD3. TCRdb carries no J gene annotation; the J gene was assigned here by matching the DNA with germline. This CDR3 contains 17 residues. Germline V gives CDR1 VTNFRS, CDR2 LTSSGIE (reference sequence). V lost 0 bases, J lost 4 bases, and 12 bases stayed unmatched. CDR3 sequence reads: CAVEARGDTTADDKLIF. The CDR3 nucleotides read TGTGCTGTGGAGGCCCGGGGGGATACGACAGCGGACGATAAACTCATCTTT.

In regard to this clone: A far larger clone is a single base away, which makes a read error likely. The sample carries other DNA sequences with the same CDR3. No J gene was named, though the V gene is TRAV38-2/DV8; the table gives TRDD3 as D, unverified against the DNA. Germline CDR1 TSESDYY, CDR2 QEAYKQQN. CDR3 length equals 20 residues. The CDR3 nucleotides are TGTGCTTATAGTTCCCCCCTACTTGGGGGATACGCGGGCCAGAGCGATAAACTCATCTTC. This codes for CAYSSPLLGGYAGQSDKLIF.

This clone was observed a few times. TCRdb's entry gives the protein of a much larger clone, which mismatches this DNA's translation at residue 10, likely from a read error; the protein reported here is translated from the DNA. The V and J genes are TRDV1 and TRDJ1; a possible D gene is TRDD3 (5 bases). TCRdb offers no J gene call, so here the DNA was matched to germline to obtain one. Germline V lookup: CDR1 TSWWSYY, CDR2 QGS. With 4 bases removed from V and 0 bases from J, the gap between germline ends came to 21 bases. This CDR3 contains 18 residues. The CDR3 region is CALGGRWVPDPYTDKLIF. CDR3 DNA: TGTGCTCTTGGGGGGCGCTGGGTCCCAGACCCGTACACCGATAAACTCATCTTT.

This clone was picked up a small number of times. This likely traces to a read error, being one base from a far larger clone. Other DNA sequences within the sample encode an identical CDR3. This rearrangement joins TRDV1 to TRDJ1; TRDD3 might be the D (6 bases). The J gene was missing in TCRdb and was found by matching the end of the DNA to germline. V was cut by 10 bases and J by 4 bases, with 25 bases left in between. CDR1 TSWWSYY and CDR2 QGS come from the germline V gene. The CDR3 is made up of 16 amino acids. CDR3 amino acids: CAPTTGNEDQIDKLIF. The CDR3 region has the DNA TGTGCTCCTACCACTGGGAACGAAGACCAAATCGATAAACTCATCTTT.

There are a few counts of this clone. This probably arose from a read error, given a far larger clone one base away. This sample includes further DNA sequences coding for the same CDR3. V gene TRDV1 combines with J gene TRDJ1; D might be TRDD3 (7 bases). Germline matching of the DNA provided the J gene here, since TCRdb leaves it blank. Germline-derived CDR1 and CDR2 are TSWWSYY and QGS. The CDR3 has 23 residues. CDR3 in DNA: TGTGCTCTTGGGCTATCGAGCCCCCCTCCTACTCTTTGGGGGACGACCCTCACCGACAAACTCATCTTT. Its translation: CALGLSSPPPTLWGTTLTDKLIF.

Only a few counts were recorded for this clone. For this DNA, TCRdb reports the protein of a much larger clone, which diverges at residue 6, most likely from a read error; the protein presented here is translated directly from the DNA. The gene calls are TRDV3 and TRDJ1; 8 bases line up with TRDD3. Because TCRdb records no J gene, it was assigned here through a match of the DNA to germline. The CDR3 is made up of 14 amino acids. The germline CDR1 and CDR2 sequences are TVYSNPD and GDNSRS (reference sequence). The CDR3 DNA follows: TGTGCTACCTGCCGTGAGGGATACGCGTCTGGACTCATCTTT. Its translation is CATCREGYASGLIF.

This clone has a count of ten or more. This likely reflects a read error, since a far larger clone is one base away. The DNA is left out, because the CDR3 cannot be placed on it with certainty; the CDR3 is given as TCRdb lists it. The V gene is listed as TRDV2; no J gene was called; the D call TRDD3 from the table was never checked on the DNA. Termini included, the CDR3 measures 18 amino acids. Germline CDR1 is GEAIGNYY and CDR2 is EKD. The CDR3 sequence is CACDTWGIGSWDTRQMFF.

Many counts were recorded for this clone. The protein that TCRdb holds for this DNA derives from a much larger clone and differs from the translated DNA at residue 4, which likely indicates a read error; the protein shown here is translated from the DNA. The chain recombines TRDV2 with TRDJ1; 7 nucleotides line up with TRDD3. This CDR3 spans 18 amino acids. The germline gives CDR1 GEAIGNYY, CDR2 EKD. The CDR3 protein is CACNTEGYAGLYTDKLIF. CDR3 nucleotide sequence: TGTGCCTGTAACACAGAAGGATACGCGGGGTTGTACACCGATAAACTCATCTTT.

With respect to this clone: TCRdb's protein for this DNA is that of a much larger clone and differs from the translation at residue 3, likely a read error; the protein shown is the DNA translation. The rearrangement joins TRDV1 to TRDJ1; a possible D gene is TRDD3 (6 bases). TCRdb offers no J gene call, so here the DNA was matched to germline to obtain one. CDR1 is TSWWSYY, CDR2 QGS, per germline. The CDR3 is made up of 16 amino acids. In DNA, the CDR3 is TGTGCTCCTGGGGACCCGTCCTTTTTCGACACCGATAAACTCATCTTT. Translating gives CAPGDPSFFDTDKLIF.

This clone occurred a few times. A far bigger clonotype differs at one base, so this is likely a read error. Other DNA sequences in the same sample also yield this CDR3. The V gene reported is TRDV3; the J gene is uncalled; the table's D call, TRDD3, was not checked against the DNA. The V gene's germline CDR1 is TVYSNPD and CDR2 GDNSRS (reference sequence). The CDR3 runs 15 residues. CDR3 sequence (DNA): TGTGCCTTCCCGGCCCGGCGGATAGTCGCCGATAAACTTATCTTT. Protein: CAFPARRIVADKLIF.

This clone was seen a handful of times. A far larger clone is only one base removed, so a read error is likely. Other DNA sequences from this sample encode an identical CDR3 as well. The chain combines TRDV1 with TRDJ1; TRDD3 matches at 9 bases. No J gene was available from TCRdb, and it was assigned here by a germline match of the DNA. CDR3 size: 24 residues. The germline V gene encodes CDR1 TSWWSYY and CDR2 QGS. Losses at the gene ends were 2 bases for V and 0 bases for J; bases not matched to a gene: 28. CDR3 coding DNA: TGTGCTCTTGGGGAAGACCTGTGTTCTCGGGGATACGCTTTCGGCAAAAAGTACACCGATAAACTCATCTTT. Translating it yields CALGEDLCSRGYAFGKKYTDKLIF.

As concerns this clone: TCRdb lists the protein of a much larger clone for this DNA, which differs at residue 15, so this is likely a read error; the protein given here is translated from the DNA itself. V usage is TRDV1 and J usage is TRDJ1, with 7 bases identical to TRDD3. In the absence of a J gene in TCRdb, the DNA was matched to germline to assign it here. With 1 base clipped from V and 1 base from J, the junction kept 27 bases outside the gene matches. Germline loops: CDR1 TSWWSYY, CDR2 QGS. The CDR3 is made up of 23 amino acids. The CDR3 is CALGEQVFLSFPLGNRCTDKLIF. The DNA of the CDR3 is TGTGCTCTTGGGGAACAAGTTTTCCTTTCATTTCCACTGGGGAACCGTTGCACCGATAAACTCATCTTT.

About this clone: The likely explanation is a read error, given a far larger clone one base away. Other DNA sequences within the sample encode an identical CDR3. The chain couples TRDV2 to TRDJ1, with TRDD3 matching over 11 bases. The J gene was missing in TCRdb and was found by matching the end of the DNA to germline. This CDR3 has 20 amino acids. Germline CDR1 GEAIGNYY, CDR2 EKD. The J segment lost 1 base and the V segment lost 1 base, leaving 16 bases of the junction unmatched. CDR3 sequence: CACDTVFSGGYASSTDKLIF. For the CDR3, the DNA is TGTGCCTGTGACACTGTCTTTAGTGGGGGATACGCATCAAGCACCGATAAACTCATCTTT.

The table lists this clone with many counts. The chain couples TRDV3 to TRDJ2; 9 positions match TRDD3. The CDR3 runs to 18 residues. CDR1 is TVYSNPD and CDR2 is GDNSRS in the germline V gene (reference sequence). This CDR3 is CAAGALGDPRSLTAQLFF. CDR3 DNA: TGTGCGGCAGGGGCTCTGGGGGATCCCCGGTCTTTGACAGCACAACTCTTCTTT.

On this clone: The protein given by TCRdb reflects a much larger clone and differs at residue 3 from this DNA's translation, likely from a read error; the protein shown is the DNA's translation. This sequence joins TRDV1 and TRDJ1; TRDD3 matches 11 bases. Per germline, CDR1 TSWWSYY and CDR2 QGS. The CDR3 length is 20 residues. The CDR3 region is CAFGSSCNWYWGIITDKLIF. The CDR3 bases are TGTGCTTTTGGTTCCTCCTGCAACTGGTACTGGGGGATAATCACCGATAAACTCATCTTT.

With regard to this clone: TCRdb has a much larger clone's protein, which differs at residue 10 from the translation of this DNA, likely because of a read error; what is shown is the protein translated from the DNA. This chain joins TRDV1 and TRDJ1; perhaps TRDD3 as D (6 bases). TCRdb carries no J gene annotation; the J gene was assigned here by matching the DNA with germline. CDR1 is TSWWSYY, CDR2 QGS, per germline. V was shortened by 0 bases and J by 0 bases, with 29 bases between the two germline ends. The CDR3 runs 22 residues. The CDR3 is CALGELSCNRGTTHYNTDKLIF. In DNA form, the CDR3 reads TGTGCTCTTGGGGAACTGTCCTGTAACCGGGGGACGACCCATTATAACACCGATAAACTCATCTTT.

This clone was seen many times. The protein recorded in TCRdb matches a much larger clone and deviates from this DNA's translation at residue 13, suggesting a read error; the protein here is obtained by translating the DNA. The gene calls are TRDV1 and TRDJ1, with TRDD3 identical over 8 bases. TCRdb does not report a J gene; here it was assigned by matching the DNA to germline references. Germline CDR1 TSWWSYY, CDR2 QGS. The J segment lost 7 bases and the V segment lost 0 bases, leaving 13 bases of the junction unmatched. This CDR3 spans 17 amino acids. CDR3 loop: CALGELRMDWGFPKLIF. The CDR3 DNA is TGTGCTCTTGGGGAACTGAGAATGGACTGGGGGTTCCCTAAACTCATCTTT.

On this clone: The amino acid sequence in TCRdb belongs to a much larger clone and departs from this DNA's translation at residue 14, likely a sequencing read error; the sequence shown is translated from the DNA. This sequence joins TRDV1 and TRDJ1; 11 bases are a match to TRDD3. Since TCRdb gives no J gene, matching the DNA to germline was used here to assign it. This CDR3 has 20 amino acids. The trim removed 6 bases at V and 1 base at J, leaving 19 bases unmatched. Germline V gene data show CDR1 as TSWWSYY and CDR2 as QGS. This CDR3 reads CALGSSCNWYWGITTDKLIF. CDR3 nucleotide sequence: TGTGCTCTTGGTTCCTCCTGCAACTGGTACTGGGGGATAACCACCGATAAACTCATCTTT.

This clone appeared many times. This specimen includes other DNA sequences encoding the same CDR3. The chain is built from TRDV1 and TRDJ1; 11 bases are a match to TRDD3. TCRdb lists no J gene, so it was determined here by aligning the DNA to germline. The CDR3 runs to 23 residues. The trim removed 0 bases at V and 0 bases at J, leaving 21 bases unmatched. Germline V CDR1 and CDR2: TSWWSYY, QGS. The CDR3: CALGELSPPNSGGYNSYTDKLIF. For the CDR3, the DNA is TGTGCTCTTGGGGAACTATCTCCTCCTAATTCTGGGGGATACAACTCGTACACCGATAAACTCATCTTT.